Presented here are 16 T cell receptor beta chains from one specimen sequenced in a study of blood T cells in healthy people across ages. A sample-barcoded 5' primer and a J-beta primer mix were used in a second PCR of roughly 6 to 11 cycles. TCRdb processed the 5' RACE reads anew with MiXCR; each CDR3 protein has one entry. The sample has some 890,000 distinct CDR3 sequences; just under 30% are singletons. These data also formed part of another study, on T cells of mothers and their children.

Material for sequencing was blood. The receptors derive from a woman aged 40 to 49 in good health.

This clonotype was picked up many times. The chain is built from TRBV9 and TRBJ2-3; perhaps TRBD1 as D (5 bases). Germline assignment: CDR1 SGDLS and CDR2 YYNGEE. This CDR3 is 16 amino acids long. V was pared by 0 bases and J by 2 bases, with 13 bases between. The CDR3 protein is CASSVGTQGLTDTQYF. In DNA form, the CDR3 reads TGTGCCAGCAGCGTAGGAACTCAGGGCCTCACAGATACGCAGTATTTT.

Many counts were recorded for this clonotype. This chain links TRBV5-1 with TRBJ1-5; possibly TRBD1 for D (5 bases). V was clipped by 4 bases and J by 0 bases, with 11 bases between them. CDR1 and CDR2 from the germline V gene are SGHRS and YFSETQ. This CDR3 has 15 amino acids. This CDR3 is CASSIGTPSNQPQHF. The CDR3 nucleotides are TGCGCCAGCAGCATCGGGACTCCTAGCAATCAGCCCCAGCATTTT.

The chain joins TRBV30 to TRBJ1-1; no firm D call. Germline-derived CDR1 and CDR2 are GTSNPN and SVGIG (reference sequence). The CDR3 spans 13 residues. Trimming stripped 1 base from V and 1 base from J, with 7 bases between. CDR3 loop: CAWSEPPNTEAFF. As DNA, the CDR3 is TGTGCCTGGAGTGAACCGCCGAACACTGAAGCTTTCTTT.

This clonotype occurred many times. The rearrangement uses TRBV29-1 and TRBJ2-1; 7 nucleotides align to TRBD1. The CDR3 has 13 amino acids. CDR1 and CDR2 from the germline V gene are SQVTM and ANQGSEA. V shed 8 bases, J shed 3 bases, and the junction held 7 bases outside the gene matches. The CDR3 DNA is TGCAGCACCGGGACAGTGTTCTACAATGAGCAGTTCTTC. Protein: CSTGTVFYNEQFF.

In its sample, this clonotype was seen many times. This sequence joins TRBV20-1 and TRBJ2-7; D remains ambiguous. V was pared by 3 bases and J by 3 bases, with 12 bases between. The CDR3 loop spans 13 amino acids. Germline values: CDR1 DFQATT, CDR2 SNEGSKA (reference sequence). CDR3 in DNA: TGCAGTGCTAGTGAGAATCCTAGCTACGAGCAGTACTTC. This encodes CSASENPSYEQYF.

This clonotype has only a few counts. This chain connects TRBV6-8 to TRBJ2-7; a weak D match, TRBD1 (6 bases). Germline V gives CDR1 MNHGY, CDR2 SAAAGT. The CDR3 length is 16 residues. Trimming removed 5 bases from V and 3 bases from J, with 20 bases in between. CDR3 DNA sequence: TGTGCCAGCAGTAAACAGGGTTTGGCCGCCAGCTACGAGCAGTACTTC. This sequence encodes CASSKQGLAASYEQYF.

This clonotype was detected only once. The chain has TRBV5-1 and TRBJ1-1; 10 nucleotides match TRBD1. The CDR3 is 16 amino acids. Germline CDR1 is SGHRS and CDR2 is YFSETQ. The V segment lost 4 bases and the J segment 1 base; nucleotides outside the gene matches: 7. This CDR3 reads CASSIGTGATNTEAFF. CDR3 coding DNA: TGCGCCAGCAGCATTGGGACAGGGGCTACGAACACTGAAGCTTTCTTT.

As concerns this clonotype: A much larger clonotype is one base distant, so this may be a read error. The chain uses TRBV25-1 and TRBJ2-6, with D perhaps being TRBD1 or TRBD2 (5 bases each). This CDR3 has 12 amino acids. Per the germline V gene, CDR1 is MGHDK and CDR2 is SYGVNS. The CDR3 loop is CASSGGVAVRTF. For the CDR3, the DNA is TGTGCCAGCAGTGGAGGGGTGGCCGTCCGGACTTTC.

Turning to this clonotype: A read error may explain this, as a much larger clone is one base away. The J gene is TRBJ2-3, the V gene TRBV27, with 7 bases that match TRBD2. From germline, CDR1 is MNHEY and CDR2 SMNVEV (reference sequence). This CDR3 has 16 residues. Written as DNA, the CDR3 is TGTGCCAACAGTTCCCTTGGCGGGAGCCCCCACGATACGCAGTATTTT. Its protein is CANSSLGGSPHDTQYF.

In its sample, this clonotype was seen many times. This chain joins TRBV4-1 and TRBJ1-2; a possible D gene is TRBD1 (6 bases). CDR1 and CDR2 (germline): MGHRA, YSYEKL. This CDR3 is built from 18 residues. The V end was cut by 0 bases, the J end by 3 bases, with 20 bases between. CDR3 sequence: CASSQEGSLGQRHYGYTF. CDR3 nucleotide sequence: TGCGCCAGCAGCCAAGAGGGAAGCTTAGGACAGCGGCACTATGGCTACACCTTC.

This clonotype was seen repeatedly, ten times or more. The chain is built from TRBV7-3 and TRBJ2-7; TRBD2 matches 10 bases. Germline V gene lookup returns CDR1 SGHTA and CDR2 FQGTGA. J gave up 0 bases and V 2 bases, and 4 bases lay outside the gene matches. This CDR3 region has 16 residues. The CDR3 DNA reads TGTGCCAGCAGCTTAGGTCCTAGCGGGAGCTCCTACGAGCAGTACTTC. Translating it yields CASSLGPSGSSYEQYF. The complete variable domain, with remaining parts taken from reference TRBV7-3 and TRBJ2-7, reads GAGVSQTPSNKVTEKGKYVELRCDPISGHTALYWYRQSLGQGPEFLIYFQGTGAADDSGLPNDRFFAVRPEGSVSTLKIQRTERGDSAVYLCASSLGPSGSSYEQYFGPGTRLTVT.

The chain employs TRBV12-3 or TRBV12-4 and TRBJ1-5, with a possible D match to TRBD1 (5 bases). Trimming left V 6 bases short and J 3 bases short, with 18 bases between. This CDR3 is 16 amino acids long. CDR3 nucleotide sequence: TGTGCCAGCAGCCTCGGGACCGAACTCTCCAATCAGCCCCAGCATTTT. Encoded protein: CASSLGTELSNQPQHF.

Many counts were recorded for this clonotype. Here the CDR3 reads CASFSTRTGYTF. The CDR3 DNA sequence: TGTGCCAGCTTCTCCACAAGAACTGGCTACACCTTC. The chain links TRBV9 to TRBJ1-2; D gene uncertain. Trimming took 7 bases from V and 7 from J, leaving 14 bases between them. The germline V gene encodes CDR1 SGDLS and CDR2 YYNGEE. CDR3 length: 12 amino acids.

This clonotype came up a few times. V and J are TRBV24-1 and TRBJ2-1; a possible D gene is TRBD2 (5 bases). Germline loops: CDR1 KGHDR, CDR2 SFDVKD. V was trimmed by 4 bases and J by 0 bases, leaving 12 bases between them. CDR3 length: 16 residues. CDR3 loop: CATSEPVGSSYNEQFF. The CDR3 coding sequence is TGTGCCACCAGTGAGCCAGTAGGGAGCTCCTACAATGAGCAGTTCTTC.

V and J are TRBV6-2 or TRBV6-3 and TRBJ2-5, with TRBD1 identical over 8 bases. This CDR3 comprises 11 residues. The trim removed 7 bases at V and 13 bases at J, leaving 8 bases unmatched. Germline CDR1 is MNHEY and CDR2 is SVGEGT. The CDR3 sequence: CASTDRQGMYF. CDR3 nucleotides: TGTGCCAGCACCGACCGACAGGGGATGTACTTC.

This clonotype was observed a few times. The chain uses TRBV15 and TRBJ1-2; D not resolved. In germline, CDR1 is LNHNV, CDR2 YYDKDF (reference sequence). V lost 5 bases, J lost 0 bases, and 13 bases lay in between. CDR3 length: 15 residues. The CDR3 here is CATSGPRAPNYGYTF. The CDR3 DNA reads as TGTGCCACCAGCGGACCTCGAGCCCCTAACTATGGCTACACCTTC.